A selection of T cell receptor beta chains follows, all from one sample in a study of graft-versus-host responses after intestinal transplantation. Their recognized antigens are unknown. The method was immunoSEQ multiplex PCR; TCRdb's version includes in-frame clones alone and lacks a portion of them. This sample has about 94,000 clones, with 90% to 95% found just once. The sample in question was unstimulated CD8+ T cells sorted from spleen or lymph node cells, obtained before intestinal transplant. These receptor sequences come from a human donor who received an intestinal transplant. Each CDR3 is given with its conserved first and last residue. D genes are given only for firm matches. Some rows mark clone size as missing; the rest say once, few, many or name a class of expanded clone.

j_call,d_call,v_call,clone_size,cdr3_nt,cdr3_aa
TRBJ1-1,NA,TRBV6-1,NA,TGTGCCAGCTTCGCAGGATGGGACACTGAAGCTTTCTTT,CASFAGWDTEAFF
TRBJ1-4,NA,TRBV15,NA,TGTGCCACCAGCATTAGCGGGGGGCGGGCTAATGAAAAACTGTTTTTT,CATSISGGRANEKLFF
TRBJ2-1,TRBD2,TRBV19,NA,TGTGCCAGTGAGATAGCGGGAGGCTACAATGAGCAGTTCTTC,CASEIAGGYNEQFF
TRBJ2-7,TRBD1,TRBV14,NA,TGTGCCAGCAGCTACGGGACAGGGGTAAACTACGAGCAGTACTTC,CASSYGTGVNYEQYF
TRBJ2-7,NA,TRBV28,NA,TGTGCCAGCAGGGAAAGGACAGCCTACTACGAGCAGTACTTC,CASRERTAYYEQYF
TRBJ2-1,NA,TRBV19,once,TGTGCCAGTTCGGGGACTGGGGGGGCCATCCATGAGCAGTTCTTC,CASSGTGGAIHEQFF
TRBJ2-7,NA,TRBV7-2,NA,TGTGCCAGCGGCTTAGTAGCGTCTCGCGGGGTGGCCTACGAGCAGTACTTC,CASGLVASRGVAYEQYF
TRBJ1-2,NA,TRBV4-3,NA,TGCGCCAGCAGCCAAGACTTTAGAGGGTATCGCGGCTACACCTTC,CASSQDFRGYRGYTF
TRBJ2-2,NA,TRBV4-1,NA,TGCGCCAGCAGCCTCCGGGGAAACACCGGGGAGCTGTTTTTT,CASSLRGNTGELFF
TRBJ1-2,NA,TRBV6-5,NA,TGTGCCAGCAGTCTCGGGACACCGTTCAGTGATGGCTACGCCTTC,CASSLGTPFSDGYAF
TRBJ1-1,NA,TRBV5-1,NA,TGCGCCAGCAGCTTGTCGGGGTACACTGAAGCTTTCTTT,CASSLSGYTEAFF
TRBJ2-2,NA,TRBV2,NA,TGTGCCAGCAGTGAACTAGATGACACCGGGGAGCTGTTTTTT,CASSELDDTGELFF
TRBJ1-2,NA,TRBV6-5,NA,TGTGCCAGCAGTTTGGCGGAAAACTATGGCTACACCTTC,CASSLAENYGYTF
TRBJ2-3,NA,TRBV6-5,NA,TGTGCCAGCAGTTCAGCAGGGGCAAGCACAGATACGCAGTATTTT,CASSSAGASTDTQYF
TRBJ1-1,NA,TRBV2,NA,TGTGCCAGCAGTGAGTTGCGGGGACCTGAAGCTTTCTTT,CASSELRGPEAFF
TRBJ2-7,TRBD1,TRBV7-9,NA,TGTGCCAGCAGCGTCCGGGACAGGGGGTCCTACGAGCAGTACTTC,CASSVRDRGSYEQYF
TRBJ2-1,NA,TRBV5-1,NA,TGCGCCAGCAGCTTGGTGGCCGTCCGAGGGAATGAGCAGTTCTTC,CASSLVAVRGNEQFF
TRBJ1-1,TRBD1,TRBV19,NA,TGTGCCAGTACCTCCGACAGGGTAACTGAAGCTTTCTTT,CASTSDRVTEAFF
TRBJ1-2,NA,TRBV23-1,NA,TGCGCCAGCAGTCAAAGGGGCTTCGGGCAAAACTATGGCTACACCTTC,CASSQRGFGQNYGYTF
TRBJ2-7,TRBD2,TRBV29-1,NA,TGCAGCGTTGAGGCGGGAGCCCCCTACGAGCAGTACTTC,CSVEAGAPYEQYF
TRBJ1-1,NA,TRBV5-1,NA,TGCGCCAGCAGCTTGGAGAGTGGAGCCCTCGGGAGGAACACTGAAGCTTTCTTT,CASSLESGALGRNTEAFF
TRBJ2-3,NA,TRBV18,NA,TGTGCCAGCTCACCCCTTCAGGGGGGAGAGACAGATACGCAGTATTTT,CASSPLQGGETDTQYF
TRBJ2-1,TRBD2,TRBV29-1,NA,TGCAGCGCCGGACTAGCGGGAGGCAATGAGCAGTTCTTC,CSAGLAGGNEQFF
TRBJ2-3,NA,TRBV5-1,NA,TGCGCCAGCAGCTTAGCCTTTCGAGGTAGCACAGATACGCAGTATTTT,CASSLAFRGSTDTQYF
TRBJ2-7,NA,TRBV9,NA,TGTGCCAGCAGTCGGTCCTCCACTTACGAGCAGTACTTC,CASSRSSTYEQYF
TRBJ2-3,NA,TRBV5-6,NA,TGTGCCAGCAGCTTGAACTATGGGACGCAGTATTTT,CASSLNYGTQYF
TRBJ1-2,TRBD1,TRBV27,NA,TGTGCCAGCAGTTTGAACGACAGGGGGATTCCTTATGGCTACACCTTC,CASSLNDRGIPYGYTF
TRBJ2-1,TRBD2,TRBV4-1,NA,TGCGCCAGCAGTCCTAGCGGGGGGGCCTACAATGAGCAGTTCTTC,CASSPSGGAYNEQFF
TRBJ1-1,TRBD1,TRBV7-9,NA,TGTGCCAGCAGCTTACCCGGACAGGGAGGGGAGGAAGCTTTCTTT,CASSLPGQGGEEAFF
TRBJ2-2,TRBD2,TRBV7-9,NA,TGTGCCAGCAGCCCAAACCCGTGGGCTAGCGGGGGTGCCGGGGAGCTGTTTTTT,CASSPNPWASGGAGELFF
TRBJ2-3,TRBD1,TRBV29-1,NA,TGCAGCGTGCTGACCCGGGACAGGGCGTCATCAGATACGCAGTATTTT,CSVLTRDRASSDTQYF
TRBJ2-7,TRBD1,TRBV6-6,NA,TGTGCCAGCAGTGGGGGACAGTCCTCCTACGAGCAGTACTTC,CASSGGQSSYEQYF
TRBJ2-5,TRBD2,TRBV30,NA,TGTGCCTGGAGTATCCGACTAGCGGGGGGCCAAGAGACCCAGTACTTC,CAWSIRLAGGQETQYF
TRBJ1-1,NA,TRBV27,NA,TGTGCCAGCAGTTCCCTCGTGAACACTGAAGCTTTCTTT,CASSSLVNTEAFF
TRBJ1-1,NA,TRBV6-6,NA,TGTGCCAGCAGAAGCCCGGGGGTGACTGAAGCTTTCTTT,CASRSPGVTEAFF
TRBJ1-3,NA,TRBV7-6,NA,TGTGCCAGCAGCTTAGGCCAGGGAAACACCATATATTTT,CASSLGQGNTIYF
TRBJ2-7,NA,TRBV11-2,NA,TGTGCCAGCAGGAGCTTCCGCTCCTACGAGCAGTACTTC,CASRSFRSYEQYF
TRBJ1-5,NA,TRBV4-1,NA,TGCGCCAGCAGCCAAGACGTCCGGAGCAATCAGCCCCAGCATTTT,CASSQDVRSNQPQHF
TRBJ2-7,TRBD1,TRBV19,NA,TGTGCCAGTTCGACTACCGGGACAGGGGGCTACGAGCAGTACTTC,CASSTTGTGGYEQYF
TRBJ1-1,TRBD1,TRBV4-2,few,TGTGCCAGCAGCCACTCAGGGGGCACTGAAGCTTTCTTT,CASSHSGGTEAFF
TRBJ1-2,TRBD1,TRBV30,NA,TGTGCCTGGGAACCGGGACAGGGCCAATATGGCTACACCTTC,CAWEPGQGQYGYTF
TRBJ2-3,TRBD2,TRBV7-9,NA,TGTGCCAGCAGCCCCCCTAGCGGGACAGCCTTTGGCACAGATACGCAGTATTTT,CASSPPSGTAFGTDTQYF
TRBJ2-1,NA,TRBV19,once,TGTGCCAGTAGTATAGGAAGGGGTGAGCAGTTCTTC,CASSIGRGEQFF
TRBJ2-3,TRBD1,TRBV7-9,NA,TGTGCCAGCAGCTTAGATAGGACAGGCGGCACAGATACGCAGTATTTT,CASSLDRTGGTDTQYF
TRBJ2-2,NA,TRBV27,NA,TGTGCCAGCAGTTTATCGGTCTTAAGGCAGGGTAGCACCGGGGAGCTGTTTTTT,CASSLSVLRQGSTGELFF
TRBJ2-7,NA,TRBV11-2,NA,TGTGCCAGCAGCTTAGAAGTGGCTAGCTCCTACGAGCAGTACTTC,CASSLEVASSYEQYF
TRBJ1-1,NA,TRBV7-9,NA,TGTGCCAGCAGCGGTAGTCAATTGAACACTGAAGCTTTCTTT,CASSGSQLNTEAFF
TRBJ2-1,NA,TRBV7-3,NA,TGTGCCAGCAGCTTAACGGGGAGGAATGAGCAGTTCTTC,CASSLTGRNEQFF
TRBJ1-5,TRBD1,TRBV9,NA,TGTGCCAGCAGCCCATCAGGGGGCGGACAGCCCCAGCATTTT,CASSPSGGGQPQHF
TRBJ2-5,TRBD1,TRBV29-1,NA,TGCAGCGTGGTGACAGGGGGCATAGAGACCCAGTACTTC,CSVVTGGIETQYF